Below, 25 T cell receptor beta chains from the same sample are listed, as sequenced in a study of blood T cell repertoires in COVID-19. The repertoire was sequenced with immunoSEQ multiplex PCR; TCRdb's copy has only in-frame clones and lacks some. The sample lists hundreds of thousands of clones, 89% occurring once. Sequencing input: PBMCs or T cells enriched from blood (not recorded which). Receptor source: a woman in her 30s who had recovered from COVID-19.

This clone appeared once. V gene TRBV4-1 combines with J gene TRBJ2-4; a weak D match, TRBD2 (6 bases). Deletions cut 0 bases from V and 6 bases from J, with 15 bases between. The CDR3 loop spans 16 amino acids. From germline, CDR1 is MGHRA and CDR2 YSYEKL. Here the CDR3 reads CASSQDLGGGGNIQYF. Written as DNA, the CDR3 is TGCGCCAGCAGCCAAGATCTCGGGGGAGGAGGAAACATTCAGTACTTC.

The chain has TRBV30 and TRBJ2-1, with 14 bases that match TRBD2. The V and J ends lost 5 bases and 10 bases, in that order; junction bases with no gene match: 10. In germline, CDR1 is GTSNPN, CDR2 SVGIG (reference sequence). The CDR3 is made up of 15 amino acids. The CDR3 DNA sequence: TGTGCCTGGGCTCCGGGACTAGCGGGAGTTGTGGAGCAGTTCTTC. It yields the protein CAWAPGLAGVVEQFF.

In DNA, the CDR3 is TGTGCCAGCAGCGGGGGGGGCCCCTATCAGCCCCAGCATTTT. It encodes CASSGGGPYQPQHF. This sequence joins TRBV28 and TRBJ1-5, with D maybe TRBD1 (6 bases). Trimming took 6 bases from V and 5 from J, leaving 14 bases between them. Germline CDR1 MDHEN, CDR2 SYDVKM. This CDR3 contains 14 residues.

This chain joins TRBV2 and TRBJ2-5; 8 bases line up with TRBD2. Germline trimming cut 7 bases from V and 1 base from J; bases unmatched to any gene: 5. Germline V gene data show CDR1 as SNHLY and CDR2 as FYNNEI. The CDR3 covers 14 residues. In DNA, the CDR3 is TGTGCCAGCAACCGAGCGGGAGCCCAAGAGACCCAGTACTTC. This encodes CASNRAGAQETQYF.

The chain uses TRBV19 and TRBJ1-2, with D maybe TRBD1 (5 bases). The CDR3 is 17 amino acids. V shed 5 bases and J shed 0 bases, with 19 bases lying between them. The germline V gene has CDR1 LNHDA and CDR2 SQIVND (reference sequence). In DNA form, the CDR3 reads TGTGCCAGTAGTTCGGGGGTTCAGACAGCTCCTAACTATGGCTACACCTTC. This codes for CASSSGVQTAPNYGYTF.

The rearrangement joins TRBV11-1 to TRBJ1-2; the match to TRBD1 covers 12 bases. Germline CDR1 SGHAT, CDR2 FQDESV (reference sequence). Trimming removed 3 bases from V and 7 bases from J; junction bases left unmatched: 9. The CDR3 runs 16 residues. The CDR3 loop reads CASSFVPGQGASGYTF. CDR3 in DNA: TGTGCCAGCAGCTTCGTACCGGGACAGGGGGCCTCTGGCTACACCTTC.

The rearrangement joins TRBV5-8 to TRBJ2-1, with 7 positions matching TRBD2. Germline CDR1 is SGHTS and CDR2 is YDEGEE. V lost 4 bases, J lost 3 bases, and 4 bases stayed unmatched. CDR3 length: 14 residues. CDR3 sequence (DNA): TGTGCCAGCAGCCGTACGGGGGGCTACAATGAGCAGTTCTTC. It translates to CASSRTGGYNEQFF.

This chain joins TRBV18 and TRBJ2-1; 7 bases align to TRBD1. The CDR3 consists of 17 residues. V lost 2 bases to trimming and J lost 4 bases; unmatched junction nucleotides: 11. The V gene's germline CDR1 is KGHSH and CDR2 LQKENI. The CDR3 sequence: CASSPNSGTEPYNEQFF. CDR3 coding DNA: TGTGCCAGCTCACCAAACTCCGGGACAGAACCTTACAATGAGCAGTTCTTC.

The chain uses TRBV29-1 and TRBJ1-3; no firm D call. The V end was cut by 2 bases, the J end by 1 base, with 6 bases between. The CDR3 is 13 residues long. Germline CDR1 reads SQVTM; CDR2 reads ANQGSEA. CDR3 in amino acids: CSVERGSGNTIYF. CDR3 DNA sequence: TGCAGCGTTGAACGAGGGTCTGGAAACACCATATATTTT.

This chain connects TRBV30 to TRBJ2-3; D is unresolved. CDR1 GTSNPN and CDR2 SVGIG come from the germline V gene (reference sequence). V lost 2 bases, J lost 7 bases, and 16 bases lay in between. The CDR3 runs to 14 residues. In nucleotides, the CDR3 is TGTGCCTGGAGTCCCTCCCCCGACACCTATACGCAGTATTTT. Protein: CAWSPSPDTYTQYF. The variable domain in full, with the rest retrieved from reference TRBV30 and TRBJ2-3, is SQTIHQWPATLVQPVGSPLSLECTVEGTSNPNLYWYRQAAGRGLQLLFYSVGIGQISSEVPQNLSASRPQDRQFILSSKKLLLSDSGFYLCAWSPSPDTYTQYFGPGTRLTVL.

V and J are TRBV28 and TRBJ2-1; 7 bases are a match to TRBD2. This CDR3 region has 16 residues. Germline V lookup: CDR1 MDHEN, CDR2 SYDVKM. The V gene end was trimmed by 1 base and the J gene end by 3 bases; junction bases not matched to a gene: 6. The CDR3 loop is CASSLLGGGGYNEQFF. CDR3 nucleotides: TGTGCCAGCAGTTTATTAGGCGGGGGAGGCTACAATGAGCAGTTCTTC.

The rearrangement joins TRBV2 to TRBJ2-3; 10 bases match TRBD2. From germline, CDR1 is SNHLY and CDR2 FYNNEI. Unmatched junction bases numbered 8, after V lost 5 bases and J lost 3 bases. CDR3 length: 16 amino acids. This chain's CDR3 is CASSLLLAGVTDTQYF. CDR3 nucleotide sequence: TGTGCCAGCAGTCTTCTTCTAGCGGGAGTAACAGATACGCAGTATTTT.

This chain connects TRBV6-5 to TRBJ1-2, with TRBD1 as a possible D gene (6 bases). The CDR3 runs to 13 residues. The germline CDR1 and CDR2 sequences are MNHEY and SVGAGI. V lost 8 bases and J 5 bases, leaving 15 bases between the germline ends. The CDR3 DNA follows: TGTGCCAGCTTTTTCAGGGGCGATTATGGCTACACCTTC. Protein product: CASFFRGDYGYTF.

The chain employs TRBV5-1 and TRBJ2-7, with TRBD1 matching 9 bases. V lost 6 bases and J lost 2; bases outside the gene matches: 12. This CDR3 region has 16 residues. Looked up from germline, CDR1 is SGHRS and CDR2 is YFSETQ. The CDR3 bases are TGCGCCAGCACACCCAGTACCGGGACAGGGCCCTACGAGCAGTACTTC. Its protein product is CASTPSTGTGPYEQYF.

The chain uses TRBV18 and TRBJ1-6, with TRBD1 matching 8 bases. This CDR3 contains 16 residues. V lost 2 bases, J lost 8 bases, and 8 bases stayed unmatched. Per germline, CDR1 KGHSH and CDR2 LQKENI. CDR3 in amino acids: CASSPGQGTVDSPLHF. For the CDR3, the DNA is TGTGCCAGCTCACCAGGACAGGGAACGGTGGATTCACCCCTCCACTTT.

The V call is TRBV6-6, the J call TRBJ1-5; tentatively, D is TRBD1 (6 bases). Trimming pared 6 bases from V and 6 bases from J, leaving 15 bases between. Germline CDR1 is MNHNY and CDR2 is SVGAGI (reference sequence). This CDR3 comprises 14 residues. CDR3 DNA sequence: TGTGCCAGCAGCCTCGGCGGGGGGCTTCAGCCCCAGCATTTT. Translated: CASSLGGGLQPQHF.

Of note for this clone: Within the sample, other DNA sequences also encode this same CDR3. The genes are TRBV30 and TRBJ2-7; 11 bases fit TRBD1. The CDR3 is 13 amino acids. Per the germline V gene, CDR1 is GTSNPN and CDR2 is SVGIG (reference sequence). J gave up 7 bases and V 4 bases, and 6 bases lay outside the gene matches. The CDR3 nucleotides read TGTGCCTGGACAGGACAGGGGGCGCGTGAGCAGTACTTC. It codes for CAWTGQGAREQYF.

This clone came up once. The chain carries TRBV15 and TRBJ1-2; possibly TRBD1 for D (5 bases). Per the germline V gene, CDR1 is LNHNV and CDR2 is YYDKDF (reference sequence). V was shortened by 0 bases and J by 4 bases, with 18 bases between the two germline ends. CDR3 length equals 17 residues. The chain's CDR3 is CATSRDFQQGSSYGYTF. The CDR3 DNA follows: TGTGCCACCAGCAGAGATTTTCAGCAGGGTTCCAGCTATGGCTACACCTTC.

The chain combines TRBV28 with TRBJ1-2; TRBD1 matches 7 bases. This CDR3 comprises 14 residues. The V segment lost 8 bases and the J segment 8 bases; nucleotides outside the gene matches: 14. Germline V gene data show CDR1 as MDHEN and CDR2 as SYDVKM. The CDR3 DNA reads TGTGCCAGCCTAAGACGAGGGGGCGCAAGGGGCTACACCTTC. Its protein is CASLRRGGARGYTF.

This chain links TRBV3-1 (or the pseudogene TRBV3-2) with TRBJ2-1; TRBD2 matches at 10 bases. The germline V gene has CDR1 LGHDT and CDR2 YNNKEL (reference sequence). V dropped 6 bases and J dropped 5; count of bases not matched to a gene: 10. The CDR3 has 16 residues. CDR3 nucleotide sequence: TGTGCCAGCAGACCCGAAGCGGGAGGGCGAGACAATGAGCAGTTCTTC. This translates into CASRPEAGGRDNEQFF.

The J gene is TRBJ2-5, the V gene TRBV21-1; the table's D call, TRBD1, was not checked against the DNA. TRBV21-1 is noted as a pseudogene. The CDR3 is made up of 16 amino acids. The CDR3 is CASSKIGQGANRAQYF. CDR3 sequence (DNA): TGTGCCAGCAGCAAGATAGGGCAGGGGGCAAACCGGGCCCAGTACTTC.

This clone was counted between two and nine times. The chain carries TRBV28 and TRBJ1-5, with D maybe TRBD1 (6 bases). Germline V lookup: CDR1 MDHEN, CDR2 SYDVKM. Trimming stripped 5 bases from V and 5 bases from J, with 34 bases between. The CDR3 contains 21 residues. The CDR3 region is CASSPEGSGTSFAIRYQPQHF. The DNA of the CDR3 is TGTGCCAGCAGTCCCGAGGGGTCTGGGACATCCTTCGCAATAAGGTATCAGCCCCAGCATTTT.

The V and J genes are TRBV5-1 and TRBJ1-2; D perhaps matches TRBD1 (5 bases). The CDR3 length is 15 residues. V lost 5 bases, J lost 5 bases, and 19 bases lay in between. Germline-derived CDR1 and CDR2 are SGHRS and YFSETQ. In DNA form, the CDR3 reads TGCGCCAGCAGACCGGCAGGGATTGTAGGGTATGGCTACACCTTC. As protein: CASRPAGIVGYGYTF.

This clone was counted a single time. Other DNA sequences in this sample translate to the same CDR3. V is TRBV9 and J is TRBJ2-3; D is unresolved. In germline, CDR1 is SGDLS, CDR2 YYNGEE. Between the trimmed V and J ends, which lost 0 bases and 3 bases, there was a span of 5 bases. The CDR3 covers 13 residues. CDR3 sequence reads: CASSVVSTDTQYF. The CDR3 nucleotides are TGTGCCAGCAGCGTAGTTAGTACAGATACGCAGTATTTT.

The gene calls are TRBV5-1 and TRBJ1-5; D is possibly TRBD1 (6 bases). The V end lost 0 bases, the J end lost 0 bases, and 13 bases lay between the germline ends. This CDR3 has 17 amino acids. Per germline, CDR1 SGHRS and CDR2 YFSETQ. Here the CDR3 reads CASSLESDRPSNQPQHF. The CDR3 nucleotides are TGCGCCAGCAGCTTGGAATCGGACAGACCTAGCAATCAGCCCCAGCATTTT. Together with reference TRBV5-1 and TRBJ1-5, the CDR3 gives the full variable domain: KAGVTQTPRYLIKTRGQQVTLSCSPISGHRSVSWYQQTPGQGLQFLFEYFSETQRNKGNFPGRFSGRQFSNSRSEMNVSTLELGDSALYLCASSLESDRPSNQPQHFGDGTRLSIL.